This TCR beta chain was recovered during a study of Graves' ophthalmopathy and Graves' hyperthyroidism. The wider study: Upon initial diagnosis and before any treatment, peripheral blood was collected. General study findings and limits: Blood shared most expanded thyroid clonotypes above 0.001 frequency.

Using RNA transcripts, the TCR beta CDR3 regions were amplified. A first-round RT-PCR used HTBI primers, followed by a second-round multiplex PCR. TCRdb re-called the multiplex PCR reads through MiXCR, storing one row per CDR3 protein. The top ten clones hold 35% to 55% of a sample with around 670,000 distinct CDR3 sequences, 40% of them seen once. This clonotype has a count of ten or more. Its cognate antigen is unknown. Germline V gene data show CDR1 as SGDLS and CDR2 as YYNGEE. The CDR3 is made up of 13 amino acids. Trimming at V came to 3 bases and at J to 8 bases, leaving 4 bases not matched to a gene.

The specimen was peripheral blood. The receptor was isolated from an adult man with Graves' ophthalmopathy. This sequence joins TRBV9 and TRBJ1-2; 10 nucleotides align to TRBD1. The CDR3 spells CASSGQGAGGYTF. The CDR3 DNA sequence: TGTGCCAGCAGCGGACAGGGGGCTGGGGGCTACACCTTC.